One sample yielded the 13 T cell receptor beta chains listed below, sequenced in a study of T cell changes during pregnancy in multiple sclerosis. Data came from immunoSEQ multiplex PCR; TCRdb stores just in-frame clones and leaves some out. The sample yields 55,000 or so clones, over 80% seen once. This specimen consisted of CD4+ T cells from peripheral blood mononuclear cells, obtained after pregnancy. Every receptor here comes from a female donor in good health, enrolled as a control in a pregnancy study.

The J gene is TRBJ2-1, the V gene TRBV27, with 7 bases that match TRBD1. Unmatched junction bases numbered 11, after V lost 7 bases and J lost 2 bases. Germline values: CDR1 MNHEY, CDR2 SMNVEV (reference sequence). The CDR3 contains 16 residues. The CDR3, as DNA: TGTGCCAGCAAACCAAACCCGGGACAGCCCTACAATGAGCAGTTCTTC. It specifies CASKPNPGQPYNEQFF.

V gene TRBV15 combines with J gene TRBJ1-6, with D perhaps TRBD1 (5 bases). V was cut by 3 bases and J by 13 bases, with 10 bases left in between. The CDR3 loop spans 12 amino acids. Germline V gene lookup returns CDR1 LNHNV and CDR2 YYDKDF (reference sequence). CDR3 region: CATSRNQGPLHF. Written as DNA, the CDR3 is TGTGCCACCAGCAGGAACCAGGGCCCCCTCCACTTT.

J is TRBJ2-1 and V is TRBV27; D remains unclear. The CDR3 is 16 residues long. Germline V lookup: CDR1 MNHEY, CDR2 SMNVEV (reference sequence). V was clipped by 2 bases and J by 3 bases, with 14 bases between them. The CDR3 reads CASSLLPRSSYNEQFF. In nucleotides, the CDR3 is TGTGCCAGCAGTTTACTTCCCCGCTCTAGCTACAATGAGCAGTTCTTC.

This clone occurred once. CDR3 sequence reads: CASSIHGREAEAFF. The DNA for the CDR3 is TGTGCCAGTAGTATCCACGGCAGGGAAGCTGAAGCTTTCTTT. This chain uses TRBV19 with TRBJ1-1; TRBD1 might be the D (5 bases). The CDR3 length is 14 residues. Trimming cost V 3 bases and J 6 bases, with 14 bases left between them. In germline, CDR1 is LNHDA, CDR2 SQIVND (reference sequence).

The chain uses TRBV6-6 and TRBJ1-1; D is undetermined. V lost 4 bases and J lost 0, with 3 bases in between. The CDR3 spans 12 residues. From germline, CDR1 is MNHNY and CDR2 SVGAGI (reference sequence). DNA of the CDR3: TGTGCCAGCAGTTTAGTGAACACTGAAGCTTTCTTT. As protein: CASSLVNTEAFF.

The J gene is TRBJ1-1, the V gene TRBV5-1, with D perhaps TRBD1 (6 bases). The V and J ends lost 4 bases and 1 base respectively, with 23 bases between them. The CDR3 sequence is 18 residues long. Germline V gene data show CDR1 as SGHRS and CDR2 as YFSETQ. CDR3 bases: TGCGCCAGCAGCCACTTCCCGGGGGGGCGGTTGGAGAACACTGAAGCTTTCTTT. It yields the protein CASSHFPGGRLENTEAFF.

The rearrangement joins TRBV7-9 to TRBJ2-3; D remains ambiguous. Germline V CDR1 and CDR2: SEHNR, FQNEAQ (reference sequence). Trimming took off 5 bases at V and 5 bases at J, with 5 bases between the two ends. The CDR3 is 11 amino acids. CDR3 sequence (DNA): TGTGCCAGCAGCCAACAAGATACGCAGTATTTT. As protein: CASSQQDTQYF.

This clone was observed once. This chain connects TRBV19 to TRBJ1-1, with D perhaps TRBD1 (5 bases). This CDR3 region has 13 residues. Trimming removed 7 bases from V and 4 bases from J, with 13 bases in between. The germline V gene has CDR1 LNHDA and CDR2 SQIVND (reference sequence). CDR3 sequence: CASTSRGSTEAFF. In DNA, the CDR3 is TGTGCCAGTACCTCCCGGGGGTCCACTGAAGCTTTCTTT.

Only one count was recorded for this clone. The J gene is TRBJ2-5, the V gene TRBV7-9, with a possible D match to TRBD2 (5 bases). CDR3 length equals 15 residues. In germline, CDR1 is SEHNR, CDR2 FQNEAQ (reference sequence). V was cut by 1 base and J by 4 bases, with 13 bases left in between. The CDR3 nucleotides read TGTGCCAGCAGCTTAGGTCTAGCTATTCGAGAGACCCAGTACTTC. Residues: CASSLGLAIRETQYF.

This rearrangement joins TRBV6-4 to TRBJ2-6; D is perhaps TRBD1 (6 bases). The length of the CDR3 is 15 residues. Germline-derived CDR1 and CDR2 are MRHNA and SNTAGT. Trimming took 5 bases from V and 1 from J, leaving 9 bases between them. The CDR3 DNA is TGTGCCAGCAGTAAGACAGGATCTGGGGCCAACGTCCTGACTTTC. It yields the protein CASSKTGSGANVLTF.

Written as DNA, the CDR3 is TGCAGTGCTAGAGAAACAGGTGAAGCTTTCTTT. Translating gives CSARETGEAFF. The rearrangement uses TRBV20-1 and TRBJ1-1, with D perhaps TRBD1 (5 bases). The length of the CDR3 is 11 residues. Deletions cut 0 bases from V and 7 bases from J, with 6 bases between. Germline loops: CDR1 DFQATT, CDR2 SNEGSKA (reference sequence).

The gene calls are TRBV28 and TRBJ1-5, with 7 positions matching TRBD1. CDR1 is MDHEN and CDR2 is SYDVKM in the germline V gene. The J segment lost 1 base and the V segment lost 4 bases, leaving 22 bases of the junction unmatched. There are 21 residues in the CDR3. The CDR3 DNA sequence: TGTGCCAGCAGTTCCAGATCAAGTTGGACAGGTTACAAGTTCAGCAATCAGCCCCAGCATTTT. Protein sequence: CASSSRSSWTGYKFSNQPQHF.

The CDR3 loop is CATRVASSGTIYF. The CDR3 DNA reads TGTGCCACCAGGGTTGCATCCTCAGGCACCATATATTTT. The rearrangement uses TRBV28 and TRBJ1-3; D is possibly TRBD1 (5 bases). Germline CDR1 reads MDHEN; CDR2 reads SYDVKM. V lost 10 bases and J lost 9, with 19 bases in between. This CDR3 comprises 13 residues.